A single sample is the source of the 3 T cell receptor beta chains below, sequenced in a study of response to subunit inactivated influenza vaccine. TCRdb re-analysed the RT-PCR reads in MiXCR, keeping a single row per CDR3 protein. This repertoire shows more than 450,000 distinct CDR3 sequences, less than 10% found once; its top ten account for 10% to 15%. Here the sequenced sample was PBMCs from blood, taken around 25 months after vaccination. Source of these receptors: a man between 50 and 70 years old who received an inactivated influenza vaccine.

In its sample, this clonotype was seen many times. This chain connects TRBV12-3 or TRBV12-4 to TRBJ2-1, with D perhaps matching TRBD1 (6 bases). This CDR3 has 17 amino acids. Trimming cost V 7 bases and J 2 bases, with 21 bases left between them. DNA for the CDR3: TGTGCCAGCACCGTCAGGGGCTTGCCGAACCCCTACAATGAGCAGTTCTTC. Protein product: CASTVRGLPNPYNEQFF.

This rearrangement joins TRBV12-3 or TRBV12-4 to TRBJ2-3; TRBD1 matches 8 bases. V gave up 3 bases and J gave up 4 bases; unmatched junction bases: 6. CDR3 length: 15 amino acids. CDR3 residues: CASSFQGAMPDTQYF. CDR3 nucleotide sequence: TGTGCCAGCAGTTTTCAGGGGGCTATGCCAGATACGCAGTATTTT.

This clonotype came up many times. The genes are TRBV28 and TRBJ2-7; 8 nucleotides match TRBD1. The V and J ends lost 5 bases and 9 bases, in that order; junction bases with no gene match: 6. The germline CDR1 and CDR2 sequences are MDHEN and SYDVKM. CDR3 length equals 12 residues. CDR3 DNA sequence: TGTGCCAGCAGTCTCGGACAGGGAGTGCAGTACTTC. It specifies CASSLGQGVQYF.